The 2 T cell receptor beta chains below come from one sample, sequenced in a study of cytomegalovirus exposure and HLA in healthy donors. Vbeta (60) and Jbeta (13) primers were used in the PCR. The method was immunoSEQ multiplex PCR; TCRdb's version includes in-frame clones alone and lacks a portion of them. The table shows about 140,000 clones, with approximately 80% occurring only once. The sequencing sample was made of PBMCs. These receptors were obtained from a man aged 45-65 years in good health and CMV-seronegative.

The DNA of the CDR3 is TGTGCCAGCAGCTTATGGACTAGCGGGGGCAATGAGCAGTTCTTC. It translates to CASSLWTSGGNEQFF. V gene TRBV7-9 combines with J gene TRBJ2-1; TRBD2 matches at 13 bases. The CDR3 spans 15 residues. Germline V gene lookup returns CDR1 SEHNR and CDR2 FQNEAQ (reference sequence). V gave up 2 bases and J gave up 6 bases; unmatched junction bases: 1. Variable domain in full (rest from reference TRBV7-9 and TRBJ2-1): DTGVSQNPRHKITKRGQNVTFRCDPISEHNRLYWYRQTLGQGPEFLTYFQNEAQLEKSRLLSDRFSAERPKGSFSTLEIQRTEQGDSAMYLCASSLWTSGGNEQFFGPGTRLTVL.

The chain employs TRBV5-1 and TRBJ2-2, with D maybe TRBD2 (6 bases). The CDR3 extends over 15 amino acids. Trimming pared 0 bases from V and 5 bases from J, leaving 11 bases between. Germline V gene data show CDR1 as SGHRS and CDR2 as YFSETQ. CDR3 in amino acids: CASSLAMGGTGELFF. The CDR3 bases are TGCGCCAGCAGCTTGGCCATGGGGGGAACCGGGGAGCTGTTTTTT.